This entry concerns a single T cell receptor beta chain. Here immunoSEQ multiplex PCR was the method, and the copy in TCRdb shows in-frame clones only, minus some. This table holds 60,000 or so clones, roughly 84% found once. The data belong to a study of OX40 agonist ivuxolimab in advanced cancers. Background on the study: Partial responses occurred in three patients (one hepatocellular carcinoma, two cutaneous melanoma).

Germline V gives CDR1 MNHNS, CDR2 SASEGT. This CDR3 has 13 residues. Trimming removed 1 base at V and 2 bases at J, with 5 bases between. The TCR originated in an adult with an advanced solid tumor such as melanoma, head and neck, liver or kidney cancer. This chain joins TRBV6-1 and TRBJ1-2; D remains ambiguous. This specimen was CD4+ or CD8+ T cells sorted from blood, taken in a trial of the OX40 agonist ivuxolimab. The CDR3 bases are TGTGCCAGCAGTGAAGACAGAAACTATGGCTACACCTTC. Protein product: CASSEDRNYGYTF.